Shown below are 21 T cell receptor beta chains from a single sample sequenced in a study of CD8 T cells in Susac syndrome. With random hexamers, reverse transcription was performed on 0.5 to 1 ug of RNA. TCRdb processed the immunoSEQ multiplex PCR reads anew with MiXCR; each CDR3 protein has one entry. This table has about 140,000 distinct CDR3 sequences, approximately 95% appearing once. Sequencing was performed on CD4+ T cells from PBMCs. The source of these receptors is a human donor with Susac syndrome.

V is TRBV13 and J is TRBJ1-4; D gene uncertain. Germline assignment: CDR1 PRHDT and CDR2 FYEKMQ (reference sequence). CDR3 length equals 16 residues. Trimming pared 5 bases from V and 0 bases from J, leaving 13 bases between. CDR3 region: CASSQAPSSTNEKLFF. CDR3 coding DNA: TGTGCCAGCAGCCAAGCCCCATCCTCAACTAATGAAAAACTGTTTTTT. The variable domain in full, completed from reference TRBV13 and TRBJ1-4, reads AAGVIQSPRHLIKEKRETATLKCYPIPRHDTVYWYQQGPGQDPQFLISFYEKMQSDKGSIPDRFSAQQFSDYHSELNMSSLELGDSALYFCASSQAPSSTNEKLFFGSGTQLSVL.

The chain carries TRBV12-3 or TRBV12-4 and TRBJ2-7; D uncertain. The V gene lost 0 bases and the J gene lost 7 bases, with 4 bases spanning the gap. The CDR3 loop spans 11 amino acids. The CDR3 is CASSLAEEQYF. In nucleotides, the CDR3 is TGTGCCAGCAGTTTAGCTGAAGAGCAGTACTTC.

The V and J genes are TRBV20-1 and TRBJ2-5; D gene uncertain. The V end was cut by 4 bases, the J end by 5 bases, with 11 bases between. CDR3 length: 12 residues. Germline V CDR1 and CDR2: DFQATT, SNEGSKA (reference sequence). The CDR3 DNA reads TGCAGTGCTAACTCCGAGTTGGAGACCCAGTACTTC. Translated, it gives CSANSELETQYF.

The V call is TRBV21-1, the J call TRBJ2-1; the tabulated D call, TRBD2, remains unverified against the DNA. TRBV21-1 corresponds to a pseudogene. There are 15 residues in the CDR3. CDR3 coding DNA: TGTGCCAGCAGCACCAGGGAAGTCCTTAGCGGGGGAGGCTCCTTC. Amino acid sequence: CASSTREVLSGGGSF.

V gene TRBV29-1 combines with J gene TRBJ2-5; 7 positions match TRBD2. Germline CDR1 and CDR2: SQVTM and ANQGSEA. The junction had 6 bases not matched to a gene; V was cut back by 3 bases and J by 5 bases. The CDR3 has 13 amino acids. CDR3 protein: CSVEWRGGETQYF. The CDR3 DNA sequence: TGCAGCGTTGAGTGGCGGGGAGGGGAGACCCAGTACTTC. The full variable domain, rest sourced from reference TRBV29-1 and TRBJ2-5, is SAVISQKPSRDICQRGTSLTIQCQVDSQVTMMFWYRQQPGQSLTLIATANQGSEATYESGFVIDKFPISRPNLTFSTLTVSNMSPEDSSIYLCSVEWRGGETQYFGPGTRLLVL.

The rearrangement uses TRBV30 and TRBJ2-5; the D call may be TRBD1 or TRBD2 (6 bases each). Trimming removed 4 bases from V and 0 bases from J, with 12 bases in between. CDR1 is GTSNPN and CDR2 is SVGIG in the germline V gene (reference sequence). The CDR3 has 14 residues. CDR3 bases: TGTGCCTGGATGTGGAGGGGGTACCAAGAGACCCAGTACTTC. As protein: CAWMWRGYQETQYF. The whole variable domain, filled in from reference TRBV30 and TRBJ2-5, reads SQTIHQWPATLVQPVGSPLSLECTVEGTSNPNLYWYRQAAGRGLQLLFYSVGIGQISSEVPQNLSASRPQDRQFILSSKKLLLSDSGFYLCAWMWRGYQETQYFGPGTRLLVL.

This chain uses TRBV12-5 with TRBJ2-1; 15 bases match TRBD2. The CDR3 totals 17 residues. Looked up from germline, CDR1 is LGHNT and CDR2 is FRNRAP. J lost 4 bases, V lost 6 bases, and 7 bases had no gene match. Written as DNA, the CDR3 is TGTGCTAGTGGCCGGCGGACTAGCGGGGGGGGGTACAATGAGCAGTTCTTC. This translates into CASGRRTSGGGYNEQFF.

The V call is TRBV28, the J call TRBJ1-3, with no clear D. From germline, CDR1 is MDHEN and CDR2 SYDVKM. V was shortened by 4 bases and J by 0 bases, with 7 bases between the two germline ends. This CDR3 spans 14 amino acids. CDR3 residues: CASSSIVSGNTIYF. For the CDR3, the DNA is TGTGCCAGCAGTTCCATAGTCTCTGGAAACACCATATATTTT.

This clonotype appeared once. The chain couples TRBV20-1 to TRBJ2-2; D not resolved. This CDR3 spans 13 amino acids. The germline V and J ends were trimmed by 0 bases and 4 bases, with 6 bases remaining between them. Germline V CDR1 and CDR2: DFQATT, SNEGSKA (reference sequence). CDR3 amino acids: CSAREVLTGELFF. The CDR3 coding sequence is TGCAGTGCTAGAGAGGTGCTCACCGGGGAGCTGTTTTTT.

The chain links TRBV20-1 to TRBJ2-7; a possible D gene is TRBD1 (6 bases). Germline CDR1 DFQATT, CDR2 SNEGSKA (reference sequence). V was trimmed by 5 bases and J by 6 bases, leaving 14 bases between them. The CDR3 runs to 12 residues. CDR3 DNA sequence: TGCAGTGCTCCCCCCGGGACATCCGAGCAGTACTTC. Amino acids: CSAPPGTSEQYF.

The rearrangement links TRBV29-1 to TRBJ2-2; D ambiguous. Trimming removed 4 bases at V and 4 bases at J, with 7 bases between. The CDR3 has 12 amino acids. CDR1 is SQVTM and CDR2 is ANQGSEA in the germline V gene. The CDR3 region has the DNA TGCAGCGTTGGGGAAATCACCGGGGAGCTGTTTTTT. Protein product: CSVGEITGELFF.

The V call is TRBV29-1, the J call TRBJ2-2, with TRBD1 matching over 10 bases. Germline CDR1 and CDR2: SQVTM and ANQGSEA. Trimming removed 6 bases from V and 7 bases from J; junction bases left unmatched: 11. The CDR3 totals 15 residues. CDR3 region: CSVVGQGVRGGELFF. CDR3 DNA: TGCAGCGTGGTCGGACAGGGGGTGAGAGGCGGGGAGCTGTTTTTT.

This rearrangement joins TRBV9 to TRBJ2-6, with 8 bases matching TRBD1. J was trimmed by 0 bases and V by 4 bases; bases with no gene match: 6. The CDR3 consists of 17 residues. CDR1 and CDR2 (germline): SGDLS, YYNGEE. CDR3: CASSPGQGYSGANVLTF. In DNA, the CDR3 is TGTGCCAGCAGCCCTGGACAGGGATACTCTGGGGCCAACGTCCTGACTTTC. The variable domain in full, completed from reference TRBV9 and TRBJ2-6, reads DSGVTQTPKHLITATGQRVTLRCSPRSGDLSVYWYQQSLDQGLQFLIQYYNGEERAKGNILERFSAQQFPDLHSELNLSSLELGDSALYFCASSPGQGYSGANVLTFGAGSRLTVL.

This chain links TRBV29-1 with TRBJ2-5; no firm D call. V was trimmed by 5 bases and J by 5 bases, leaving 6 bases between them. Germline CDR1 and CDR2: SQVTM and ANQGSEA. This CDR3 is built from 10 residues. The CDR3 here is CSVLTETQYF. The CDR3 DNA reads TGCAGCGTTCTGACTGAGACCCAGTACTTC. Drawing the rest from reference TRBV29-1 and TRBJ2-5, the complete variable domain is SAVISQKPSRDICQRGTSLTIQCQVDSQVTMMFWYRQQPGQSLTLIATANQGSEATYESGFVIDKFPISRPNLTFSTLTVSNMSPEDSSIYLCSVLTETQYFGPGTRLLVL.

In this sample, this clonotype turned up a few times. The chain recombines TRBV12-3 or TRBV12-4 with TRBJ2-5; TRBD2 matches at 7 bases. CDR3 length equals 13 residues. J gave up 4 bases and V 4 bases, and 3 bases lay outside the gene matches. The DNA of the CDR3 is TGTGCCAGCAGTTCGCCTAGCGGAGAGACCCAGTACTTC. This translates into CASSSPSGETQYF.

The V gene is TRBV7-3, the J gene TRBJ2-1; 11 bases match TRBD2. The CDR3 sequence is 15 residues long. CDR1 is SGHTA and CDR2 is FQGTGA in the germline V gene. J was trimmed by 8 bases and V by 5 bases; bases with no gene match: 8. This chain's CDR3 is CASSVSGGAVDEQFF. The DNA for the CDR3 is TGTGCCAGCAGCGTTAGCGGGGGGGCGGTCGATGAGCAGTTCTTC.

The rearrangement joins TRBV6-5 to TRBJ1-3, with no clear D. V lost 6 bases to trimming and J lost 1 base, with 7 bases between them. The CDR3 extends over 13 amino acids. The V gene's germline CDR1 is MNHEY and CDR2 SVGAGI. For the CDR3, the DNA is TGTGCCAGCAGGGAACCGTCTGGAAACACCATATATTTT. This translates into CASREPSGNTIYF.

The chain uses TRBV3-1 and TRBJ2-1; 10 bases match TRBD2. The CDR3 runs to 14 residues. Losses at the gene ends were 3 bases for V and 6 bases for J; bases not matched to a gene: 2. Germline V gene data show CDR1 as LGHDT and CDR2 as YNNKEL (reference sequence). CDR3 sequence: CASSHLAGANEQFF. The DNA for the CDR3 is TGTGCCAGCAGCCATCTAGCGGGAGCCAATGAGCAGTTCTTC.

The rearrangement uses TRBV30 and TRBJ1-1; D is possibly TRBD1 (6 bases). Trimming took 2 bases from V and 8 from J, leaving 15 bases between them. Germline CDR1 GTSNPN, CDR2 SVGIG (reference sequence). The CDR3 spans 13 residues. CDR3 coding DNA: TGTGCCTGGAGTAAAACTGACAGGACCGAAGCTTTCTTT. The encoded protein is CAWSKTDRTEAFF.

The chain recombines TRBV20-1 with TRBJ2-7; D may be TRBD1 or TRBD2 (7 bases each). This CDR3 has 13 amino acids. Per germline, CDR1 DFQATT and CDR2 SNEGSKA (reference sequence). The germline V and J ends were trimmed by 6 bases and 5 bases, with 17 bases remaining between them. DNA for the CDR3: TGCAGTGCCAGGGGGGGGTTTGACCACGAGCAGTACTTC. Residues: CSARGGFDHEQYF.

The DNA for the CDR3 is TGTGCCAGCAGCCCCCCAGCAACGGTCAGAAATGAAGCTTTCTTT. Its protein is CASSPPATVRNEAFF. The rearrangement joins TRBV7-9 to TRBJ1-1, with D uncertain. The CDR3 is 15 amino acids. Trimming pared 5 bases from V and 7 bases from J, leaving 20 bases between. Germline V gene lookup returns CDR1 SEHNR and CDR2 FQNEAQ (reference sequence).